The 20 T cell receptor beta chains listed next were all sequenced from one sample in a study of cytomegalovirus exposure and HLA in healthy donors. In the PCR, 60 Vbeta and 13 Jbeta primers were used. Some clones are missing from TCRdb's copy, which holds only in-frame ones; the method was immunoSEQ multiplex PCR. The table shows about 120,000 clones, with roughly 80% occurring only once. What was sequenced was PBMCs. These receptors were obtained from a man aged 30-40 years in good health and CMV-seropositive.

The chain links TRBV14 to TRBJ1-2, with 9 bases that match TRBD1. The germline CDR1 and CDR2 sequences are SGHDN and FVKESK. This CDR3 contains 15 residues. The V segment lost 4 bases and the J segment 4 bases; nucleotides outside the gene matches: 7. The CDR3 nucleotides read TGTGCCAGCAGCCGAAACAGGGGGCCTGGCTATGGCTACACCTTC. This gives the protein CASSRNRGPGYGYTF.

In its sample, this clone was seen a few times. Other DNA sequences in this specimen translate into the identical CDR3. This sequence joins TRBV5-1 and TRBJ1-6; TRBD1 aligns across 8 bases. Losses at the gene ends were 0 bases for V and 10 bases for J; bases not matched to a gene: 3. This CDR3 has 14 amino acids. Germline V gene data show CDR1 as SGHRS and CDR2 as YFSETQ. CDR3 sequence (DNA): TGCGCCAGCAGCTTGGGACAGGGGAACTCACCCCTCCACTTT. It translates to CASSLGQGNSPLHF.

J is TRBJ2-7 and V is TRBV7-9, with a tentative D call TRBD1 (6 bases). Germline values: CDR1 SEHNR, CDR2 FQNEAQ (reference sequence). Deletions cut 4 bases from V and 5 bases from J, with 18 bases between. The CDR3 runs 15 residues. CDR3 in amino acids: CASSSARGVPNEQYF. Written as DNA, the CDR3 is TGTGCCAGCAGCTCAGCCAGGGGCGTCCCGAACGAGCAGTACTTC. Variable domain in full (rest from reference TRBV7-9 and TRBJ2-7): DTGVSQNPRHKITKRGQNVTFRCDPISEHNRLYWYRQTLGQGPEFLTYFQNEAQLEKSRLLSDRFSAERPKGSFSTLEIQRTEQGDSAMYLCASSSARGVPNEQYFGPGTRLTVT.

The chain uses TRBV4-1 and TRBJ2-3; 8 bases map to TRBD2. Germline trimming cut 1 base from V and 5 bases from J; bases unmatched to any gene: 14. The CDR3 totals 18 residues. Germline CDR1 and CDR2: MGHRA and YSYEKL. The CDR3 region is CASSQVRGTSGRGDTQYF. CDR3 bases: TGCGCCAGCAGCCAAGTTCGGGGAACTAGCGGAAGGGGAGATACGCAGTATTTT.

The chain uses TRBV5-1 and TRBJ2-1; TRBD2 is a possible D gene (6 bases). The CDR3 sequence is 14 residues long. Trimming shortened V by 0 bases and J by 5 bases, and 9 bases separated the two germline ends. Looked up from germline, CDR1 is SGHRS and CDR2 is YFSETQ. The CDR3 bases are TGCGCCAGCAGCTTGGTGGCGGGAAACAATGAGCAGTTCTTC. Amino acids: CASSLVAGNNEQFF.

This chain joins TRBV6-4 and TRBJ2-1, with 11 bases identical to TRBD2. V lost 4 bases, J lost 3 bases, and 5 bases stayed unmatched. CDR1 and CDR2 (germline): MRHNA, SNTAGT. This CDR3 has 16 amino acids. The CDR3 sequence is CASSVSGLAVYNEQFF. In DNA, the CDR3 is TGTGCCAGCAGTGTCTCGGGACTAGCGGTCTACAATGAGCAGTTCTTC.

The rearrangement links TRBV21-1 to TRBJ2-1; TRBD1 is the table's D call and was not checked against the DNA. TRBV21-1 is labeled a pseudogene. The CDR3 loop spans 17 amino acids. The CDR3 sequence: CASSKRRRTGDYNEQFF. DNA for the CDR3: TGTGCCAGCAGCAAGCGTAGGCGGACAGGGGACTACAATGAGCAGTTCTTC.

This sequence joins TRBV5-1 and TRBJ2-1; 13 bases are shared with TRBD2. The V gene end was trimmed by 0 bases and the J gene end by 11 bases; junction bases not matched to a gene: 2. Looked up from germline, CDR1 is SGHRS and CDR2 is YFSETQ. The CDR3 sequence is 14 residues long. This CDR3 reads CASSLGTSGRKQFF. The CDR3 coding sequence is TGCGCCAGCAGCTTGGGGACTAGCGGGAGAAAGCAGTTCTTC.

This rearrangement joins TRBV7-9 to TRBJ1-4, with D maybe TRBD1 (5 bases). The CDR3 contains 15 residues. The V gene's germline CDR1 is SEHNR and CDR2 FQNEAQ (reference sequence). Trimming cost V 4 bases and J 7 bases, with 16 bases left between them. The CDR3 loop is CASSSMGGMGEKLFF. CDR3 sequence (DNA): TGTGCCAGCAGCTCGATGGGGGGGATGGGTGAAAAACTGTTTTTT. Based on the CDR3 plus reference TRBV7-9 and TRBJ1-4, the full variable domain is DTGVSQNPRHKITKRGQNVTFRCDPISEHNRLYWYRQTLGQGPEFLTYFQNEAQLEKSRLLSDRFSAERPKGSFSTLEIQRTEQGDSAMYLCASSSMGGMGEKLFFGSGTQLSVL.

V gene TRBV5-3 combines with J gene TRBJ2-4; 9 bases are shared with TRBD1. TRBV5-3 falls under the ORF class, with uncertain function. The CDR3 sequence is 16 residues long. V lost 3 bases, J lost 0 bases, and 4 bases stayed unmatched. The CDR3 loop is CARSSGDRVAKNIQYF. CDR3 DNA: TGTGCCAGAAGCTCGGGGGACAGGGTAGCCAAAAACATTCAGTACTTC.

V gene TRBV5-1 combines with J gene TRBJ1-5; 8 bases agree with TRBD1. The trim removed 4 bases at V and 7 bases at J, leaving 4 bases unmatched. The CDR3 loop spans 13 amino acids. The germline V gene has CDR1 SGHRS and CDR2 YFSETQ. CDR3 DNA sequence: TGCGCCAGCAGCGACAGGGGTGGACAGCCCCAGCATTTT. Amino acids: CASSDRGGQPQHF.

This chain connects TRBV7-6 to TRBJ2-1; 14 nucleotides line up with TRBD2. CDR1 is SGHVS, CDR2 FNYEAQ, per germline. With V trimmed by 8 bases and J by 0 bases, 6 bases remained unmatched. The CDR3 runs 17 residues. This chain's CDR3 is CASVPGLAGDSYNEQFF. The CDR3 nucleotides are TGTGCCAGCGTGCCGGGACTAGCGGGAGACTCCTACAATGAGCAGTTCTTC.

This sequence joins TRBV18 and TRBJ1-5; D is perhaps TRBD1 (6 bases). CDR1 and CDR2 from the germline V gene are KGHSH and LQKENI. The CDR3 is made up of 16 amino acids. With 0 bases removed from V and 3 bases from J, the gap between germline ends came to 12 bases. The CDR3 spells CASSPPSAGDNQPQHF. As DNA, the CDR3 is TGTGCCAGCTCACCACCGAGCGCAGGGGACAATCAGCCCCAGCATTTT. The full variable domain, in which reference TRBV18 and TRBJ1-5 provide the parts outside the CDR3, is NAGVMQNPRHLVRRRGQEARLRCSPMKGHSHVYWYRQLPEEGLKFMVYLQKENIIDESGMPKERFSAEFPKEGPSILRIQQVVRGDSAAYFCASSPPSAGDNQPQHFGDGTRLSIL.

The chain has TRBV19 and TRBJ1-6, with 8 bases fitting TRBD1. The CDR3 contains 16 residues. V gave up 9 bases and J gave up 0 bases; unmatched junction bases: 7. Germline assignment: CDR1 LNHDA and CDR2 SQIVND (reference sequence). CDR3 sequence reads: CASQDRASSYNSPLHF. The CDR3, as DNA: TGTGCCAGCCAGGACAGGGCCTCCTCCTATAATTCACCCCTCCACTTT.

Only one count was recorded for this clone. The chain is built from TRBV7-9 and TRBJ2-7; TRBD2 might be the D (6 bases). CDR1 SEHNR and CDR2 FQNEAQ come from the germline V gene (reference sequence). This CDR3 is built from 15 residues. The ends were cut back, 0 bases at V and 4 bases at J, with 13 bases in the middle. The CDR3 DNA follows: TGTGCCAGCAGCTTAGCAGAGGGACTGACTTACGAGCAGTACGTC. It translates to CASSLAEGLTYEQYV.

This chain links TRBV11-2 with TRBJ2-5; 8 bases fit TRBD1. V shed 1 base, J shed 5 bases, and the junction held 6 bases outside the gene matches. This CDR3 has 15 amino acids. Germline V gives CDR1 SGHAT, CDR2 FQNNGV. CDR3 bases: TGTGCCAGCAGCTTAGTTTGGAACAGGGGGGAGACCCAGTACTTC. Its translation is CASSLVWNRGETQYF.

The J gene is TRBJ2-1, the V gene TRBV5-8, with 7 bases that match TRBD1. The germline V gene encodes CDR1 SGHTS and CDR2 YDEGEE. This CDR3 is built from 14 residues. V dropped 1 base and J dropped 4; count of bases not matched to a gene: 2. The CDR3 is CASSLTGDYNEQFF. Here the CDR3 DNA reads TGTGCCAGCAGCTTGACAGGGGATTACAATGAGCAGTTCTTC.

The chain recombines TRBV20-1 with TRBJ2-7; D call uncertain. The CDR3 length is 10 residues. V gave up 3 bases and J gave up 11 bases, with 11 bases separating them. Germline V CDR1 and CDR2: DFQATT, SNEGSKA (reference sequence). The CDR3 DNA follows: TGCAGTGCTAGTTCTCGCTCGGAGTACGTC. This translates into CSASSRSEYV.

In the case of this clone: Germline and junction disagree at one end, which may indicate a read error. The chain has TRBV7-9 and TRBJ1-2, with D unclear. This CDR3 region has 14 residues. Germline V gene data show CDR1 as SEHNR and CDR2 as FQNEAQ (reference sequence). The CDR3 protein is CSSSLDDGDYGYTF. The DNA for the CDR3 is TGTTCCAGCAGCTTAGACGACGGAGACTATGGCTACACCTTC. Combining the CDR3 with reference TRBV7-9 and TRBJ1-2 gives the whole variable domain DTGVSQNPRHKITKRGQNVTFRCDPISEHNRLYWYRQTLGQGPEFLTYFQNEAQLEKSRLLSDRFSAERPKGSFSTLEIQRTEQGDSAMYLCSSSLDDGDYGYTFGSGTRLTVV.

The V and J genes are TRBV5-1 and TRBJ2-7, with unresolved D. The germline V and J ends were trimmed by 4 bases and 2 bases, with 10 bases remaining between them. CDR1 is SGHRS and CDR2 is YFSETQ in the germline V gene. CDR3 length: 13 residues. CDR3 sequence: CASSQTPTYEQYF. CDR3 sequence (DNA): TGCGCCAGCAGCCAAACCCCTACCTACGAGCAGTACTTC.